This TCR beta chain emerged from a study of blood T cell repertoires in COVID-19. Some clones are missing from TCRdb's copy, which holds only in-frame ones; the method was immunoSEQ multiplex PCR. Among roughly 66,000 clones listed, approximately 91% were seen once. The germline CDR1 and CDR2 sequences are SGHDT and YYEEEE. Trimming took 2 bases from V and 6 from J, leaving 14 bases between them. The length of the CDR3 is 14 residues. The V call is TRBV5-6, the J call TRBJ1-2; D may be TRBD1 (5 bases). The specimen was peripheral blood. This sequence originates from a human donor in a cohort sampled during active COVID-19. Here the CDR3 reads CASSFGSGSHGYTF. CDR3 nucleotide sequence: TGTGCCAGCAGCTTCGGTTCAGGGTCCCATGGCTACACCTTC.